These 19 T cell receptor beta chains came from one sample sequenced in a study of blood T cells in healthy people across ages. It was with a sample-barcoded 5' primer and a J-beta primer mix that a second PCR of roughly 7 to 12 cycles was run. Via MiXCR, TCRdb re-called the 5' RACE reads, giving one row per CDR3 protein. This table holds about 320,000 distinct CDR3 sequences, 25% to 30% found once. The sequencing sample was made of blood. Receptors were obtained from a woman between 70 and 85 years old in good health.

The V gene is TRBV9, the J gene TRBJ2-1; D perhaps matches TRBD1 (5 bases). The J call may be incorrect, as the DNA end agrees better with TRBJ2-7. This CDR3 spans 13 amino acids. In germline, CDR1 is SGDLS, CDR2 YYNGEE. CDR3 loop: CASSQAGSYEQYF. The CDR3 nucleotides read TGTGCCAGCAGCCAGGCAGGGTCCTACGAGCAGTACTTC.

The CDR3: CASSLEAGDYEQYF. CDR3 bases: TGTGCCAGCAGCTTAGAGGCAGGCGATTACGAGCAGTACTTC. This chain uses TRBV7-2 with TRBJ2-7; D gene uncertain. The CDR3 spans 14 residues. CDR1 SGHTA and CDR2 FQGNSA come from the germline V gene. V was clipped by 1 base and J by 4 bases, with 11 bases between them.

This rearrangement joins TRBV29-1 to TRBJ2-1; 8 bases align to TRBD2. Looked up from germline, CDR1 is SQVTM and CDR2 is ANQGSEA. The CDR3 has 13 amino acids. Germline trimming cut 7 bases from V and 4 bases from J; bases unmatched to any gene: 6. The CDR3 bases are TGCAGCGGCCTTACTAGCGGATACAATGAGCAGTTCTTC. As protein: CSGLTSGYNEQFF.

The genes are TRBV4-3 and TRBJ2-5; D remains unclear. CDR3 length: 16 residues. V was clipped by 1 base and J by 2 bases, with 14 bases between them. CDR1 LGHNA and CDR2 YSLEER come from the germline V gene. The CDR3 coding sequence is TGCGCCAGCAGCCAAGGGGAAGGCTCTTCTCAAGAGACCCAGTACTTC. Its protein product is CASSQGEGSSQETQYF.

The V call is TRBV24-1, the J call TRBJ2-5; TRBD1 matches at 8 bases. The better agreement between TRBJ2-1 and the DNA end casts doubt on the J call. CDR1 and CDR2 from the germline V gene are KGHDR and SFDVKD. CDR3 size: 15 residues. CDR3 sequence (DNA): TGTGCCACCGAGAGCAGACAGGGGTACTACAATGAGCAGTTCTTC. Its protein product is CATESRQGYYNEQFF.

This clonotype occurred once. This rearrangement joins TRBV7-7 to TRBJ2-1, with D tentatively TRBD2 (5 bases). Per germline, CDR1 SSHAT and CDR2 FNYEAQ (reference sequence). Between the trimmed V and J ends, which lost 5 bases and 8 bases, there was a span of 16 bases. This CDR3 has 14 residues. The CDR3 DNA sequence: TGTGCCAGCAGCCCAAATTCCCGGGGTGATGAGCAGTTCTTC. This sequence encodes CASSPNSRGDEQFF. Supplemented by reference TRBV7-7 and TRBJ2-1, the full variable domain reads GAGVSQSPRYKVTKRGQDVTLRCDPISSHATLYWYQQALGQGPEFLTYFNYEAQPDKSGLPSDRFSAERPEGSISTLTIQRTEQRDSAMYRCASSPNSRGDEQFFGPGTRLTVL.

This clonotype showed up just a few times. The CDR3 region is CASSQVGYEQYF. The CDR3 DNA reads as TGTGCCAGCAGCCAGGTAGGGTACGAGCAGTACTTC. The chain joins TRBV3-1 to TRBJ2-7; D is undetermined. The V gene lost 3 bases and the J gene lost 4 bases, with 7 bases spanning the gap. Germline V gene sequence: CDR1 LGHDT, CDR2 YNNKEL (reference sequence). The CDR3 has 12 residues.

Only a few counts were recorded for this clonotype. An end of the junction does not agree with germline; a read error may underlie this. This sequence joins TRBV20-1 and TRBJ2-5; 11 positions match TRBD2. Germline V CDR1 and CDR2: DFQATT, SNEGSKA (reference sequence). This CDR3 contains 15 residues. The CDR3 region has the DNA TGCAGTGCCACCCCGGGACTAGCGGTCCAAGGGACCCAGTACTTC. Its translation: CSATPGLAVQGTQYF.

This clonotype was seen many times. The V call is TRBV29-1, the J call TRBJ2-1; no clear D gene. Trimming pared 4 bases from V and 6 bases from J, leaving 13 bases between. Looked up from germline, CDR1 is SQVTM and CDR2 is ANQGSEA. The CDR3 totals 13 residues. CDR3 nucleotide sequence: TGCAGCGTTGGAGCGTCTCCTCGCAATGAGCAGTTCTTC. Its translation is CSVGASPRNEQFF.

This clonotype showed up just once. V gene TRBV29-1 combines with J gene TRBJ2-3; TRBD2 agrees at 7 bases. The CDR3 extends over 14 amino acids. The germline CDR1 and CDR2 sequences are SQVTM and ANQGSEA. The trim removed 6 bases at V and 5 bases at J, leaving 11 bases unmatched. The CDR3 bases are TGCAGCGTCGCTACTAGCGCTAGGGAAGATACGCAGTATTTT. It is translated as CSVATSAREDTQYF.

The CDR3 sequence: CASSQGQRREWETQYF. CDR3 bases: TGTGCCAGCAGCCAAGGACAGAGGCGGGAGTGGGAGACCCAGTACTTC. The J gene is TRBJ2-5, the V gene TRBV3-1; 7 nucleotides agree with TRBD2. Looked up from germline, CDR1 is LGHDT and CDR2 is YNNKEL (reference sequence). V shed 1 base, J shed 5 bases, and the junction held 10 bases outside the gene matches. The CDR3 runs to 16 residues.

Regarding this clonotype: One end of the junction fails to match germline, which may point to a read error. The V gene is TRBV20-1, the J gene TRBJ1-2; D is unclear. CDR3 length: 13 amino acids. CDR1 DFQATT and CDR2 SNEGSKA come from the germline V gene (reference sequence). The CDR3 DNA sequence: TGCAGTGCTAGACGAGGGATCAACTTTGGCTACACCTTC. Residues: CSARRGINFGYTF.

This chain joins TRBV5-4 and TRBJ2-3; 9 bases match TRBD1. Germline CDR1 and CDR2: SGHNT and YYREEE (reference sequence). J gave up 0 bases and V 4 bases, and 9 bases lay outside the gene matches. The CDR3 totals 17 residues. As DNA, the CDR3 is TGTGCCAGCAGCCAGTCCACAGGGGGCGCTAGCACAGATACGCAGTATTTT. This gives the protein CASSQSTGGASTDTQYF.

This clonotype was observed a handful of times. J is TRBJ2-7 and V is TRBV4-3; the D gene is possibly TRBD1 (5 bases). V lost 5 bases, J lost 3 bases, and 17 bases lay in between. This CDR3 has 15 amino acids. CDR1 LGHNA and CDR2 YSLEER come from the germline V gene. As DNA, the CDR3 is TGCGCCAGCAGCTATCACTTCCCCGGACACTACGAGCAGTACTTC. Translating gives CASSYHFPGHYEQYF.

The chain is built from TRBV4-3 and TRBJ2-7; D is unresolved. The CDR3 totals 15 residues. Germline CDR1 LGHNA, CDR2 YSLEER. Between the trimmed V and J ends, which lost 0 bases and 0 bases, there was a span of 9 bases. CDR3 in DNA: TGCGCCAGCAGCCAAGACGAAAAGAGCTCCTACGAGCAGTACTTC. Translated: CASSQDEKSSYEQYF.

This clonotype turned up a few times. This chain joins TRBV5-1 and TRBJ2-3, with 12 nucleotides matching TRBD1. The germline V gene encodes CDR1 SGHRS and CDR2 YFSETQ. J gave up 1 base and V 4 bases, and 7 bases lay outside the gene matches. The CDR3 is 17 amino acids. CDR3 sequence: CASSGGTGGSGTDTQYF. In DNA, the CDR3 is TGCGCCAGCAGCGGCGGGACAGGGGGCAGCGGCACAGATACGCAGTATTTT. Together with reference TRBV5-1 and TRBJ2-3, the CDR3 gives the full variable domain: KAGVTQTPRYLIKTRGQQVTLSCSPISGHRSVSWYQQTPGQGLQFLFEYFSETQRNKGNFPGRFSGRQFSNSRSEMNVSTLELGDSALYLCASSGGTGGSGTDTQYFGPGTRLTVL.

The chain links TRBV4-1 to TRBJ1-1, with D tentatively TRBD1 (5 bases). Deletions cut 5 bases from V and 1 base from J, with 17 bases between. The CDR3 is 16 amino acids. Germline V gene data show CDR1 as MGHRA and CDR2 as YSYEKL. DNA for the CDR3: TGCGCCAGCAGCACCCGGGTATGGGGGGGGAACACTGAAGCTTTCTTT. Amino acids: CASSTRVWGGNTEAFF.

This chain links TRBV28 with TRBJ2-5; 11 nucleotides match TRBD1. The V gene end was trimmed by 3 bases and the J gene end by 5 bases; junction bases not matched to a gene: 8. This CDR3 spans 16 amino acids. Germline CDR1 and CDR2: MDHEN and SYDVKM. CDR3 sequence: CASSFRTGGSLETQYF. In nucleotides, the CDR3 is TGTGCCAGCAGTTTCCGGACAGGGGGCTCCCTGGAGACCCAGTACTTC.

J is TRBJ2-7 and V is TRBV5-1; D is perhaps TRBD2 (6 bases). Germline V lookup: CDR1 SGHRS, CDR2 YFSETQ. The CDR3 totals 14 residues. V was shortened by 0 bases and J by 6 bases, with 13 bases between the two germline ends. CDR3 bases: TGCGCCAGCAGCTTGGCGGTACAGCGGGCCGAGCAGTACTTC. Encoded protein: CASSLAVQRAEQYF.